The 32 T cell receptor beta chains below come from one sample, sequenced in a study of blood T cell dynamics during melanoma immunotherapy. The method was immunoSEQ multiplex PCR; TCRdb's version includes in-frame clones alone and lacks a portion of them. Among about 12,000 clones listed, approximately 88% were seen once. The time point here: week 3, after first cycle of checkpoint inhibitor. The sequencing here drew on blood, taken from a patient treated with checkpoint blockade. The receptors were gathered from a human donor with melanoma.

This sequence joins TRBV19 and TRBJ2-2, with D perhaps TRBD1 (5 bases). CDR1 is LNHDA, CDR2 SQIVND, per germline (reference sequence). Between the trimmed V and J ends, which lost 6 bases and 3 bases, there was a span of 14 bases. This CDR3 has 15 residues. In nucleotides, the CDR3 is TGTGCCAGTAGATTGAACAGGTGGGACACCGGGGAGCTGTTTTTT. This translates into CASRLNRWDTGELFF.

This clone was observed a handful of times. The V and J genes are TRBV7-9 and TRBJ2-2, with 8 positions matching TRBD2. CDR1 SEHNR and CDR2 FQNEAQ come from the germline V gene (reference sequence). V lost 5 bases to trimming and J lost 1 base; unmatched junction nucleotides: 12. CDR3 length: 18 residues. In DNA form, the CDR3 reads TGTGCCAGCAGCCCTCGACTAGCGCCAGGACGGAACACCGGGGAGCTGTTTTTT. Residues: CASSPRLAPGRNTGELFF.

In nucleotides, the CDR3 is TGTGCCAGCAGTGGGGGGGCAGGGAAAGCTTTCTTT. This sequence encodes CASSGGAGKAFF. The chain is built from TRBV25-1 and TRBJ1-1; a possible D gene is TRBD1 (6 bases). V was cut by 4 bases and J by 9 bases, with 12 bases left in between. The CDR3 is 12 residues long. Per the germline V gene, CDR1 is MGHDK and CDR2 is SYGVNS.

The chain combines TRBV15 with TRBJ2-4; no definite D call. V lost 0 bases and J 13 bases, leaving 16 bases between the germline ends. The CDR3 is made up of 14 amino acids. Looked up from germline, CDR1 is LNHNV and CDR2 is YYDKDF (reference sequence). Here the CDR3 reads CATSRDGKGSPQYF. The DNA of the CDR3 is TGTGCCACCAGCAGAGATGGGAAGGGCTCCCCCCAGTACTTC.

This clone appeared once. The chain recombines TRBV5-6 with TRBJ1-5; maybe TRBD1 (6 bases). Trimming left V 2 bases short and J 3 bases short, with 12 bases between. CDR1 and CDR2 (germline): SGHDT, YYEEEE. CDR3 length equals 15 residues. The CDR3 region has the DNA TGTGCCAGCAGCTTACAGGGAGCGGCCAATCAGCCCCAGCATTTT. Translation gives CASSLQGAANQPQHF.

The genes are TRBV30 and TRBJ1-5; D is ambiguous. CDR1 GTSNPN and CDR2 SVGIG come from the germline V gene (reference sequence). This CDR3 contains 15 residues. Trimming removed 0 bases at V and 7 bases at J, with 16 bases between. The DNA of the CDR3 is TGTGCCTGGAGTGTACCGAGGCAGGATCCCCAGCCCCAGCATTTT. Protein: CAWSVPRQDPQPQHF.

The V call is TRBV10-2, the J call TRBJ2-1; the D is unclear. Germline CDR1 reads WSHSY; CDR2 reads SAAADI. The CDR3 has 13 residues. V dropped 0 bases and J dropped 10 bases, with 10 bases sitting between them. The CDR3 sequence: CASSESILPEQFF. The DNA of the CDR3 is TGCGCCAGCAGTGAGTCGATCCTTCCGGAGCAGTTCTTC.

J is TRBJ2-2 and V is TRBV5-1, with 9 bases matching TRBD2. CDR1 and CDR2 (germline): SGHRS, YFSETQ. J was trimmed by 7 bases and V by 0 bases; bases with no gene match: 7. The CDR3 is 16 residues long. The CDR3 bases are TGCGCCAGCAGCTTGGATCCGCGGGGGGGCGTCGGGGAGCTGTTTTTT. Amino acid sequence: CASSLDPRGGVGELFF.

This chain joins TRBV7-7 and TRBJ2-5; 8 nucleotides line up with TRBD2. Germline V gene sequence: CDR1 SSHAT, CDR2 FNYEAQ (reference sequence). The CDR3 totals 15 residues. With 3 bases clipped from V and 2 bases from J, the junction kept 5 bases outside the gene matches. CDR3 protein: CASSFGSGGQETQYF. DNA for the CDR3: TGTGCCAGCAGCTTTGGGAGCGGGGGACAAGAGACCCAGTACTTC.

CDR3 in DNA: TGTGCCAGCAGCCCAACGGGAACGGTAGCTTTCTTT. Its protein is CASSPTGTVAFF. The gene calls are TRBV28 and TRBJ1-1, with unresolved D. This CDR3 has 12 residues. Looked up from germline, CDR1 is MDHEN and CDR2 is SYDVKM. V was cut by 6 bases and J by 10 bases, with 15 bases left in between.

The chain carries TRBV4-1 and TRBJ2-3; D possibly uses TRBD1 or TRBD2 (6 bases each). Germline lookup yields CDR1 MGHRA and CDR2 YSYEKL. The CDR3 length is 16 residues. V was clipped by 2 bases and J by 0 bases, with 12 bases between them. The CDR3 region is CASSQLPGGSTDTQYF. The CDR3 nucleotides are TGCGCCAGCAGCCAATTGCCCGGGGGCAGCACAGATACGCAGTATTTT.

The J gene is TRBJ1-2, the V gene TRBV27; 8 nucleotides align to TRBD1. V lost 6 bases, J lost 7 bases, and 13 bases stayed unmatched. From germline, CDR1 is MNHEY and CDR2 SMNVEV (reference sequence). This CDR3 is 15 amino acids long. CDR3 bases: TGTGCCAGCAGCGGCACGGACAGGGCCTTAGGTGGCTACACCTTC. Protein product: CASSGTDRALGGYTF.

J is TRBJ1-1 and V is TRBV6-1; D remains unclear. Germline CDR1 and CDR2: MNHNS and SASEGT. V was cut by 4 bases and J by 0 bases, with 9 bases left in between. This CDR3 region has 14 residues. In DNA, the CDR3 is TGTGCCAGCAGTGTTTGGTTAATGAACACTGAAGCTTTCTTT. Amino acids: CASSVWLMNTEAFF.

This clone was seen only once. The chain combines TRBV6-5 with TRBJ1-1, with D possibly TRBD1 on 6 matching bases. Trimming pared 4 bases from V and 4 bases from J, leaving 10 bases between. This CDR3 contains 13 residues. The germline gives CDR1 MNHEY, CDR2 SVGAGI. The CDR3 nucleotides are TGTGCCAGCAGTTCAACAGGGCTCACTGAAGCTTTCTTT. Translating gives CASSSTGLTEAFF.

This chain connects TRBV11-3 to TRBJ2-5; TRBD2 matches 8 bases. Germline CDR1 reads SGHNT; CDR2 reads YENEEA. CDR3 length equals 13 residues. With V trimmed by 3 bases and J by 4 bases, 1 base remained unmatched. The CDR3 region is CASSFLAGETQYF. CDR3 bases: TGTGCCAGCAGCTTTCTAGCGGGAGAGACCCAGTACTTC.

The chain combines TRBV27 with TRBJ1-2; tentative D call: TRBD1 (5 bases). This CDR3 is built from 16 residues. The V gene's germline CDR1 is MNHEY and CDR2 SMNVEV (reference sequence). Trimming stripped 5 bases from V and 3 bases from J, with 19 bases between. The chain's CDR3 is CASSPLGAGLHYGYTF. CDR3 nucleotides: TGTGCCAGCAGTCCCCTGGGAGCAGGGTTGCACTATGGCTACACCTTC.

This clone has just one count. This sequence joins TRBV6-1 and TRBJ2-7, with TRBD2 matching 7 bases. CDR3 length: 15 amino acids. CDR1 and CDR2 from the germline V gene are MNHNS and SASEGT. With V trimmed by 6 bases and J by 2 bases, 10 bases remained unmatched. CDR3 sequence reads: CASSPQRGPTYEQYF. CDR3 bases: TGTGCCAGCAGCCCACAGCGGGGTCCCACCTACGAGCAGTACTTC.

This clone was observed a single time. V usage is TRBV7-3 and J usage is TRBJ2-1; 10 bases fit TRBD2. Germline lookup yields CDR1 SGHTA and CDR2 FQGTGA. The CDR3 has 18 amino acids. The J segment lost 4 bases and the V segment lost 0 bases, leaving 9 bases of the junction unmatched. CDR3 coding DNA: TGTGCCAGCAGCTTAACGGGTCCCGGGACTAGCGCGTACAATGAGCAGTTCTTC. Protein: CASSLTGPGTSAYNEQFF. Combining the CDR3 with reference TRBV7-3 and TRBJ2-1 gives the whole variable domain GAGVSQTPSNKVTEKGKYVELRCDPISGHTALYWYRQSLGQGPEFLIYFQGTGAADDSGLPNDRFFAVRPEGSVSTLKIQRTERGDSAVYLCASSLTGPGTSAYNEQFFGPGTRLTVL.

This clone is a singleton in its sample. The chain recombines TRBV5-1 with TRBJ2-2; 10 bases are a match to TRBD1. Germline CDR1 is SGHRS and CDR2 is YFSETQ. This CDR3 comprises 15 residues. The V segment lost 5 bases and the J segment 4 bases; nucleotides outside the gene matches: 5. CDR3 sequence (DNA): TGCGCCAGCAGTCCGGACAGGGGGATCACCGGGGAGCTGTTTTTT. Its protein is CASSPDRGITGELFF. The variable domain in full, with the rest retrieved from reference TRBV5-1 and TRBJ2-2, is KAGVTQTPRYLIKTRGQQVTLSCSPISGHRSVSWYQQTPGQGLQFLFEYFSETQRNKGNFPGRFSGRQFSNSRSEMNVSTLELGDSALYLCASSPDRGITGELFFGEGSRLTVL.

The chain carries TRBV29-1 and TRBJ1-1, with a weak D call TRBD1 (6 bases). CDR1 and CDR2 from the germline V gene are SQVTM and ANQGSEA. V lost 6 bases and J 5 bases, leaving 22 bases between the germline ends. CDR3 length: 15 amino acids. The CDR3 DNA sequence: TGCAGCGTCCTCAGGGTCAGGGGTTGGAGAACTGAAGCTTTCTTT. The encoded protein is CSVLRVRGWRTEAFF.

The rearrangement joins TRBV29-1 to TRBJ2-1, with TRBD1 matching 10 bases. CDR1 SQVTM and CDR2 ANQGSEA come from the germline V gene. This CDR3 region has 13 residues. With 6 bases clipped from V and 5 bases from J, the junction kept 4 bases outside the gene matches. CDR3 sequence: CSVRDRGDNEQFF. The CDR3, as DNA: TGCAGCGTCCGGGACAGGGGAGACAATGAGCAGTTCTTC.

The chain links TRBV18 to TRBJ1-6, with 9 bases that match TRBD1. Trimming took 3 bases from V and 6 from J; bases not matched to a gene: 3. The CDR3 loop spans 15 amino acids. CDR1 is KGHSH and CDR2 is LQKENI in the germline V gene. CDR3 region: CASSPTTGGNSPLHF. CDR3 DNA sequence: TGTGCCAGCTCACCTACGACAGGGGGTAATTCACCCCTCCACTTT.

CDR3 bases: TGCGCCAGCAGCTTGGCCGGGCAGGTGGAGATCTACGAGCAGTACTTC. Its protein product is CASSLAGQVEIYEQYF. The rearrangement links TRBV5-1 to TRBJ2-7; the D is unclear. Trimming shortened V by 0 bases and J by 3 bases, and 16 bases separated the two germline ends. The CDR3 totals 16 residues. Germline CDR1 reads SGHRS; CDR2 reads YFSETQ.

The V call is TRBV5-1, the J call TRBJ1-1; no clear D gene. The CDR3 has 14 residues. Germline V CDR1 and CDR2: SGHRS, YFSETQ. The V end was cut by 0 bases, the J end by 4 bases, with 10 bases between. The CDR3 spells CASSLDPHITEAFF. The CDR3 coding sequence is TGCGCCAGCAGCTTGGATCCCCATATCACTGAAGCTTTCTTT.

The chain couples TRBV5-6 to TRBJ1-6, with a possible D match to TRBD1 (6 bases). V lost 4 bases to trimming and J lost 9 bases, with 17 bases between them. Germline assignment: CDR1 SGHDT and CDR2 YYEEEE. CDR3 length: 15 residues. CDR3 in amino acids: CASSPQGRGRSPLHF. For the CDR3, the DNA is TGTGCCAGCAGCCCGCAGGGGAGGGGACGTTCACCCCTCCACTTT.

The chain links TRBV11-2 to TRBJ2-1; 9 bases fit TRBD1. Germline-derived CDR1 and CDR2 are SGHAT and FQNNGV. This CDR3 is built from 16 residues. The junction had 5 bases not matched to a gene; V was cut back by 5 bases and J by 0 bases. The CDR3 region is CASSAWTGASYNEQFF. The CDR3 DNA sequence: TGTGCCAGCAGCGCTTGGACAGGGGCCTCCTACAATGAGCAGTTCTTC.

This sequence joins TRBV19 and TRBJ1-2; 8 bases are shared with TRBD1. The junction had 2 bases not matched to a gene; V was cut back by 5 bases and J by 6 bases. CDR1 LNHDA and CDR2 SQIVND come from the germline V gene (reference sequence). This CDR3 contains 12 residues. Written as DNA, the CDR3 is TGTGCCAGTAGTGACAGGGGAGATGGCTACACCTTC. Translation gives CASSDRGDGYTF.

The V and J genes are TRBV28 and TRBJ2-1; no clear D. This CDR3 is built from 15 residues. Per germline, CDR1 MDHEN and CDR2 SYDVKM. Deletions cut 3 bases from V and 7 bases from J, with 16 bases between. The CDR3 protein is CASSFPQVFQNEQFF. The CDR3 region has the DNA TGTGCCAGCAGTTTTCCCCAGGTGTTCCAGAATGAGCAGTTCTTC.

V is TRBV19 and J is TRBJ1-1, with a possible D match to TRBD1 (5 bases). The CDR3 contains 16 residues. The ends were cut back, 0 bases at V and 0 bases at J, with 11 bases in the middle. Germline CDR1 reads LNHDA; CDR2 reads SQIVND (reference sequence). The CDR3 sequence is CASSIEIIGVNTEAFF. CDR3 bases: TGTGCCAGTAGTATAGAGATTATAGGGGTGAACACTGAAGCTTTCTTT. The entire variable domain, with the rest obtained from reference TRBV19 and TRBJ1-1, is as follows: DGGITQSPKYLFRKEGQNVTLSCEQNLNHDAMYWYRQDPGQGLRLIYYSQIVNDFQKGDIAEGYSVSREKKESFPLTVTSAQKNPTAFYLCASSIEIIGVNTEAFFGQGTRLTVV.

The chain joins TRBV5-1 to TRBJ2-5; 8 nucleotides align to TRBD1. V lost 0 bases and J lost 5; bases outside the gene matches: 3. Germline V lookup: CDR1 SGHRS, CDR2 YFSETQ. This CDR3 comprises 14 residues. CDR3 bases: TGCGCCAGCAGCTTGGATACAGGGGGGGAGACCCAGTACTTC. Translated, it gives CASSLDTGGETQYF.

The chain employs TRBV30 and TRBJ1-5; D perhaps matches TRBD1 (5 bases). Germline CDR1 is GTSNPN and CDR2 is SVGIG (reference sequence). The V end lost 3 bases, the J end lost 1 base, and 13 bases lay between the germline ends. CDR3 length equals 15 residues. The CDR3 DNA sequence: TGTGCCTGGAGCCCATCGGGGGGAAGCAATCAGCCCCAGCATTTT. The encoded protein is CAWSPSGGSNQPQHF.

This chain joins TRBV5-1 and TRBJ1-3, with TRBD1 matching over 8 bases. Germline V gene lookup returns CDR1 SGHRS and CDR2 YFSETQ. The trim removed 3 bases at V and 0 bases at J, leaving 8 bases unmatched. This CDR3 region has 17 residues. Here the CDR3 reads CASSSSTGAHSGNTIYF. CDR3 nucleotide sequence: TGCGCCAGCAGCTCGTCGACAGGGGCACACTCTGGAAACACCATATATTTT. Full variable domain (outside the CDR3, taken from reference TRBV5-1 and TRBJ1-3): KAGVTQTPRYLIKTRGQQVTLSCSPISGHRSVSWYQQTPGQGLQFLFEYFSETQRNKGNFPGRFSGRQFSNSRSEMNVSTLELGDSALYLCASSSSTGAHSGNTIYFGEGSWLTVV.